This TCR beta chain appears in the sequencing data of a study of OX40 agonist ivuxolimab in advanced cancers. For the study at large: An agonistic anti-OX40 (CD134) antibody, ivuxolimab, was used to treat the patients. A male proportion of about 80% was recorded, with mean age about 62 years and range roughly 23 to 79.

Blood was sampled at baseline, cycle 4 day 1, and cycle 7 day 1. Germline V CDR1 and CDR2: SSHAT, FNYEAQ (reference sequence). The CDR3 is 16 amino acids. This table comes from immunoSEQ multiplex PCR, and its TCRdb copy is limited to in-frame clones, with some not included. The data hold about 79,000 clones, with approximately 92% observed a single time. Regarding the study as a whole: More expanded clones were found, on average, in CD8+ than in CD4+ T cells.

Worth noting for this clone: Its antigen is not known. At one of its ends the junction is not consistent with the germline gene, which may arise from a read error.

The TCR originated in an adult with an advanced solid tumor such as melanoma, head and neck, liver or kidney cancer. The V and J genes are TRBV7-7 and TRBJ2-5; 9 bases fit TRBD2. This sample comprised CD4+ or CD8+ T cells sorted from blood, obtained in a trial of the OX40 agonist ivuxolimab. The CDR3 coding sequence is TGTGCTAGCAGCTTAGCGACTAGCGGAGCCCAAGAGACCCAGTACTTC. Translation gives CASSLATSGAQETQYF.